The 23 T cell receptor beta chains below were found in one sample sequenced in a study of T cells in Graves' hyperthyroidism and ophthalmopathy. RNA transcripts gave rise to amplified TCR beta CDR3 regions. Initially, a first-round RT-PCR of the TCR CDR3 employed the HTBI primer set. TCRdb reprocessed the multiplex PCR reads with MiXCR, giving one entry per CDR3 protein. The table has under 550,000 distinct CDR3 sequences, roughly 13% seen once; the top ten hold approximately 5.3%. Source material: blood. The source of these receptors is a woman aged 18-29 years with Graves' hyperthyroidism.

With regard to this clonotype: This may come from a read error, since a much larger clone is one base off. The chain joins TRBV28 to TRBJ2-5; no clear D. The CDR3 is 14 residues long. Germline values: CDR1 MDHEN, CDR2 SYDVKM. CDR3 sequence: CASSLRHNQEIQYF. The CDR3 DNA reads TGTGCCAGCAGCCTACGACATAATCAAGAGATCCAGTACTTC.

This clonotype showed up many times. J is TRBJ1-3 and V is TRBV20-1; TRBD1 is a possible D gene (6 bases). This CDR3 comprises 13 residues. Germline V gene sequence: CDR1 DFQATT, CDR2 SNEGSKA (reference sequence). Deletions cut 6 bases from V and 2 bases from J, with 11 bases between. In nucleotides, the CDR3 is TGCAGTGCCACCACAGGGACTGGAAACACCATATATTTT. It yields the protein CSATTGTGNTIYF.

This clonotype was seen many times. The chain combines TRBV12-3 or TRBV12-4 with TRBJ1-4, with D possibly matching TRBD1 (5 bases). This CDR3 is built from 15 residues. Trimming left V 6 bases short and J 8 bases short, with 19 bases between. CDR3: CASSTNQGLVEKLFF. As DNA, the CDR3 is TGTGCCAGCAGCACTAACCAGGGATTAGTGGAAAAACTGTTTTTT.

In its sample, this clonotype was seen many times. V is TRBV11-2 and J is TRBJ1-6, with TRBD1 matching over 8 bases. This CDR3 spans 17 amino acids. CDR1 and CDR2 from the germline V gene are SGHAT and FQNNGV. V shed 5 bases, J shed 7 bases, and the junction held 13 bases outside the gene matches. The CDR3, as DNA: TGTGCCAGCAGCACCGGACAGGGCAAAGGGGAAAATTCACCCCTCCACTTT. It yields the protein CASSTGQGKGENSPLHF.

This clonotype was seen at least ten times. The chain carries TRBV2 and TRBJ2-1; 10 bases are shared with TRBD2. Germline V lookup: CDR1 SNHLY, CDR2 FYNNEI. The CDR3 sequence is 16 residues long. V shed 1 base, J shed 8 bases, and the junction held 8 bases outside the gene matches. The CDR3 protein is CASSEGLAGVEDEQFF. The CDR3 nucleotides read TGTGCCAGCAGTGAAGGGCTAGCGGGAGTAGAGGATGAGCAGTTCTTC.

This clonotype was seen repeatedly, ten times or more. The V gene is TRBV6-5, the J gene TRBJ1-5, with a tentative D call TRBD1 (5 bases). Between the trimmed V and J ends, which lost 0 bases and 3 bases, there was a span of 9 bases. The CDR3 extends over 15 amino acids. Germline V gene sequence: CDR1 MNHEY, CDR2 SVGAGI. The CDR3 bases are TGTGCCAGCAGTTACTCGATAGGGGACAATCAGCCCCAGCATTTT. It is translated as CASSYSIGDNQPQHF.

This clonotype was seen more than once but under ten times. The chain joins TRBV5-1 to TRBJ2-7; possible D gene TRBD1, 6 bases. Trimming removed 2 bases at V and 1 base at J, with 13 bases between. This CDR3 region has 15 residues. Germline V gives CDR1 SGHRS, CDR2 YFSETQ. The CDR3 sequence is CASSLYRVSSYEQYF. The CDR3 DNA sequence: TGCGCCAGCAGCTTATACAGGGTTTCGTCCTACGAGCAGTACTTC.

This clonotype was detected a few times. The rearrangement uses TRBV4-3 and TRBJ2-3; a weak D match, TRBD2 (5 bases). Germline CDR1 reads LGHNA; CDR2 reads YSLEER. Trimming cost V 1 base and J 0 bases, with 17 bases left between them. CDR3 length equals 18 residues. Here the CDR3 reads CASSQGVSRRASTDTQYF. CDR3 coding DNA: TGCGCCAGCAGCCAAGGAGTAAGCAGGCGGGCTAGCACAGATACGCAGTATTTT.

This clonotype was detected many times. V and J are TRBV6-1 and TRBJ2-7, with D hard to call. The V gene's germline CDR1 is MNHNS and CDR2 SASEGT. Between the trimmed V and J ends, which lost 10 bases and 4 bases, there was a span of 17 bases. The CDR3 spans 13 residues. Here the CDR3 reads CATRLMTEYEQYF. The CDR3, as DNA: TGTGCCACCAGACTTATGACGGAATACGAGCAGTACTTC.

This clonotype appeared many times. This sequence joins TRBV6-2 or TRBV6-3 and TRBJ2-3; D is uncertain. CDR1 and CDR2 (germline): MNHEY, SVGEGT. The CDR3 sequence is 13 residues long. The V gene lost 5 bases and the J gene lost 2 bases, with 8 bases spanning the gap. CDR3 coding DNA: TGTGCCAGCAGTAAGGACGTCACAGATACGCAGTATTTT. The encoded protein is CASSKDVTDTQYF.

This clonotype was detected many times. This chain uses TRBV2 with TRBJ2-1; the D is unclear. Trimming took off 6 bases at V and 3 bases at J, with 3 bases between the two ends. CDR3 length equals 11 residues. Germline V gene lookup returns CDR1 SNHLY and CDR2 FYNNEI. The CDR3 loop reads CASRYYNEQFF. The CDR3 DNA is TGTGCCAGCAGGTACTACAATGAGCAGTTCTTC.

The rearrangement uses TRBV20-1 and TRBJ1-1, with 10 bases fitting TRBD1. CDR1 is DFQATT and CDR2 is SNEGSKA in the germline V gene (reference sequence). V was clipped by 3 bases and J by 4 bases; unmatched bases: 8. The CDR3 is 15 residues long. The CDR3 sequence is CSARGLGQGGTEAFF. The CDR3 DNA follows: TGCAGTGCTAGGGGACTCGGACAGGGGGGCACTGAAGCTTTCTTT.

The rearrangement uses TRBV5-1 and TRBJ2-7; D remains unclear. Germline CDR1 is SGHRS and CDR2 is YFSETQ. This CDR3 comprises 13 residues. Trimming cost V 1 base and J 3 bases, with 8 bases left between them. Written as DNA, the CDR3 is TGCGCCAGCAGCTTGACAACCAACTACGAGCAGTACTTC. Amino acids: CASSLTTNYEQYF.

This clonotype was seen more than once but under ten times. Its ends do not fully match the called genes, so a read error is possible. The J gene is TRBJ1-1, the V gene TRBV6-1; weak D call: TRBD1 (5 bases). This CDR3 is 15 amino acids long. Germline V lookup: CDR1 MNHNS, CDR2 SASEGT. The CDR3 reads CASSPDRGVNTGAFF. The CDR3 DNA is TGTGCCAGCAGTCCCGACCGGGGCGTGAACACTGGAGCTTTCTTT.

In this sample, this clonotype turned up a few times. The chain is built from TRBV12-3 or TRBV12-4 and TRBJ2-2; unclear D gene. The germline V and J ends were trimmed by 5 bases and 6 bases, with 13 bases remaining between them. The CDR3 consists of 14 residues. CDR3 loop: CASSRAARSGELFF. CDR3 sequence (DNA): TGTGCCAGCAGTCGCGCCGCTAGATCCGGGGAGCTGTTTTTT.

This clonotype was seen ten or more times. The CDR3 protein is CANIETGSYEQYF. CDR3 coding DNA: TGTGCCAACATTGAGACAGGCTCCTACGAGCAGTACTTC. The chain uses TRBV2 and TRBJ2-7; D is possibly TRBD1 (6 bases). Per the germline V gene, CDR1 is SNHLY and CDR2 is FYNNEI. The V end was cut by 10 bases, the J end by 0 bases, with 13 bases between. The CDR3 is 13 amino acids.

The table lists this clonotype with many counts. V usage is TRBV7-9 and J usage is TRBJ1-2; TRBD1 matches 7 bases. The ends lost 5 bases at V and 10 bases at J; junction bases unmatched: 13. Per the germline V gene, CDR1 is SEHNR and CDR2 is FQNEAQ (reference sequence). This CDR3 spans 14 amino acids. The CDR3 sequence: CASSQPGQSIVYTF. In DNA form, the CDR3 reads TGTGCCAGCAGCCAACCGGGACAGTCGATTGTCTACACCTTC.

This clonotype was seen many times. The chain has TRBV6-2 or TRBV6-3 and TRBJ2-7, with D possibly TRBD1 on 6 matching bases. Deletions cut 5 bases from V and 3 bases from J, with 17 bases between. This CDR3 spans 15 amino acids. Germline V CDR1 and CDR2: MNHEY, SVGEGT. The CDR3 DNA follows: TGTGCCAGCAGTCCGACAGGAGCATACATCTACGAGCAGTACTTC. Translation: CASSPTGAYIYEQYF.

This clonotype has a count of ten or more. This chain connects TRBV20-1 to TRBJ2-2, with D possibly being TRBD1 (5 bases). Trimming took 3 bases from V and 1 from J, leaving 12 bases between them. Germline V gene sequence: CDR1 DFQATT, CDR2 SNEGSKA (reference sequence). This CDR3 spans 15 amino acids. The CDR3 spells CSASRAGWNTGELFF. The CDR3 DNA is TGCAGTGCTAGTAGGGCAGGGTGGAACACCGGGGAGCTGTTTTTT.

J is TRBJ1-5 and V is TRBV19; 7 nucleotides line up with TRBD1. The junction had 11 bases not matched to a gene; V was cut back by 2 bases and J by 7 bases. This CDR3 has 16 residues. In germline, CDR1 is LNHDA, CDR2 SQIVND (reference sequence). The CDR3 spells CASSITGAKGNQPQHF. CDR3 coding DNA: TGTGCCAGTAGTATAACAGGGGCGAAGGGAAACCAGCCCCAGCATTTT.

This clonotype was detected many times. The V and J genes are TRBV7-3 and TRBJ2-3; possible D gene TRBD2, 5 bases. The germline gives CDR1 SGHTA, CDR2 FQGTGA. V gave up 5 bases and J gave up 6 bases, with 12 bases separating them. This CDR3 is 13 amino acids long. CDR3 coding DNA: TGTGCCAGCAGCGCCACGGGGTCCGATACGCAGTATTTT. It encodes CASSATGSDTQYF.

This chain joins TRBV29-1 and TRBJ1-2; possible D gene TRBD1, 6 bases. The ends were cut back, 3 bases at V and 7 bases at J, with 12 bases in the middle. CDR1 and CDR2 from the germline V gene are SQVTM and ANQGSEA. CDR3 length equals 12 residues. CDR3 sequence reads: CSVDMGAAGYTF. CDR3 nucleotides: TGCAGCGTTGACATGGGGGCAGCTGGCTACACCTTC.

This clonotype was observed a handful of times. This chain joins TRBV19 and TRBJ2-6; D may be TRBD2 (6 bases). V was clipped by 4 bases and J by 3 bases, with 13 bases between them. Germline V gene data show CDR1 as LNHDA and CDR2 as SQIVND (reference sequence). The CDR3 has 16 residues. The CDR3 region has the DNA TGTGCCAGTAGTAGAGTCGGGGGTGTTGGGGCCAACGTCCTGACTTTC. It specifies CASSRVGGVGANVLTF.